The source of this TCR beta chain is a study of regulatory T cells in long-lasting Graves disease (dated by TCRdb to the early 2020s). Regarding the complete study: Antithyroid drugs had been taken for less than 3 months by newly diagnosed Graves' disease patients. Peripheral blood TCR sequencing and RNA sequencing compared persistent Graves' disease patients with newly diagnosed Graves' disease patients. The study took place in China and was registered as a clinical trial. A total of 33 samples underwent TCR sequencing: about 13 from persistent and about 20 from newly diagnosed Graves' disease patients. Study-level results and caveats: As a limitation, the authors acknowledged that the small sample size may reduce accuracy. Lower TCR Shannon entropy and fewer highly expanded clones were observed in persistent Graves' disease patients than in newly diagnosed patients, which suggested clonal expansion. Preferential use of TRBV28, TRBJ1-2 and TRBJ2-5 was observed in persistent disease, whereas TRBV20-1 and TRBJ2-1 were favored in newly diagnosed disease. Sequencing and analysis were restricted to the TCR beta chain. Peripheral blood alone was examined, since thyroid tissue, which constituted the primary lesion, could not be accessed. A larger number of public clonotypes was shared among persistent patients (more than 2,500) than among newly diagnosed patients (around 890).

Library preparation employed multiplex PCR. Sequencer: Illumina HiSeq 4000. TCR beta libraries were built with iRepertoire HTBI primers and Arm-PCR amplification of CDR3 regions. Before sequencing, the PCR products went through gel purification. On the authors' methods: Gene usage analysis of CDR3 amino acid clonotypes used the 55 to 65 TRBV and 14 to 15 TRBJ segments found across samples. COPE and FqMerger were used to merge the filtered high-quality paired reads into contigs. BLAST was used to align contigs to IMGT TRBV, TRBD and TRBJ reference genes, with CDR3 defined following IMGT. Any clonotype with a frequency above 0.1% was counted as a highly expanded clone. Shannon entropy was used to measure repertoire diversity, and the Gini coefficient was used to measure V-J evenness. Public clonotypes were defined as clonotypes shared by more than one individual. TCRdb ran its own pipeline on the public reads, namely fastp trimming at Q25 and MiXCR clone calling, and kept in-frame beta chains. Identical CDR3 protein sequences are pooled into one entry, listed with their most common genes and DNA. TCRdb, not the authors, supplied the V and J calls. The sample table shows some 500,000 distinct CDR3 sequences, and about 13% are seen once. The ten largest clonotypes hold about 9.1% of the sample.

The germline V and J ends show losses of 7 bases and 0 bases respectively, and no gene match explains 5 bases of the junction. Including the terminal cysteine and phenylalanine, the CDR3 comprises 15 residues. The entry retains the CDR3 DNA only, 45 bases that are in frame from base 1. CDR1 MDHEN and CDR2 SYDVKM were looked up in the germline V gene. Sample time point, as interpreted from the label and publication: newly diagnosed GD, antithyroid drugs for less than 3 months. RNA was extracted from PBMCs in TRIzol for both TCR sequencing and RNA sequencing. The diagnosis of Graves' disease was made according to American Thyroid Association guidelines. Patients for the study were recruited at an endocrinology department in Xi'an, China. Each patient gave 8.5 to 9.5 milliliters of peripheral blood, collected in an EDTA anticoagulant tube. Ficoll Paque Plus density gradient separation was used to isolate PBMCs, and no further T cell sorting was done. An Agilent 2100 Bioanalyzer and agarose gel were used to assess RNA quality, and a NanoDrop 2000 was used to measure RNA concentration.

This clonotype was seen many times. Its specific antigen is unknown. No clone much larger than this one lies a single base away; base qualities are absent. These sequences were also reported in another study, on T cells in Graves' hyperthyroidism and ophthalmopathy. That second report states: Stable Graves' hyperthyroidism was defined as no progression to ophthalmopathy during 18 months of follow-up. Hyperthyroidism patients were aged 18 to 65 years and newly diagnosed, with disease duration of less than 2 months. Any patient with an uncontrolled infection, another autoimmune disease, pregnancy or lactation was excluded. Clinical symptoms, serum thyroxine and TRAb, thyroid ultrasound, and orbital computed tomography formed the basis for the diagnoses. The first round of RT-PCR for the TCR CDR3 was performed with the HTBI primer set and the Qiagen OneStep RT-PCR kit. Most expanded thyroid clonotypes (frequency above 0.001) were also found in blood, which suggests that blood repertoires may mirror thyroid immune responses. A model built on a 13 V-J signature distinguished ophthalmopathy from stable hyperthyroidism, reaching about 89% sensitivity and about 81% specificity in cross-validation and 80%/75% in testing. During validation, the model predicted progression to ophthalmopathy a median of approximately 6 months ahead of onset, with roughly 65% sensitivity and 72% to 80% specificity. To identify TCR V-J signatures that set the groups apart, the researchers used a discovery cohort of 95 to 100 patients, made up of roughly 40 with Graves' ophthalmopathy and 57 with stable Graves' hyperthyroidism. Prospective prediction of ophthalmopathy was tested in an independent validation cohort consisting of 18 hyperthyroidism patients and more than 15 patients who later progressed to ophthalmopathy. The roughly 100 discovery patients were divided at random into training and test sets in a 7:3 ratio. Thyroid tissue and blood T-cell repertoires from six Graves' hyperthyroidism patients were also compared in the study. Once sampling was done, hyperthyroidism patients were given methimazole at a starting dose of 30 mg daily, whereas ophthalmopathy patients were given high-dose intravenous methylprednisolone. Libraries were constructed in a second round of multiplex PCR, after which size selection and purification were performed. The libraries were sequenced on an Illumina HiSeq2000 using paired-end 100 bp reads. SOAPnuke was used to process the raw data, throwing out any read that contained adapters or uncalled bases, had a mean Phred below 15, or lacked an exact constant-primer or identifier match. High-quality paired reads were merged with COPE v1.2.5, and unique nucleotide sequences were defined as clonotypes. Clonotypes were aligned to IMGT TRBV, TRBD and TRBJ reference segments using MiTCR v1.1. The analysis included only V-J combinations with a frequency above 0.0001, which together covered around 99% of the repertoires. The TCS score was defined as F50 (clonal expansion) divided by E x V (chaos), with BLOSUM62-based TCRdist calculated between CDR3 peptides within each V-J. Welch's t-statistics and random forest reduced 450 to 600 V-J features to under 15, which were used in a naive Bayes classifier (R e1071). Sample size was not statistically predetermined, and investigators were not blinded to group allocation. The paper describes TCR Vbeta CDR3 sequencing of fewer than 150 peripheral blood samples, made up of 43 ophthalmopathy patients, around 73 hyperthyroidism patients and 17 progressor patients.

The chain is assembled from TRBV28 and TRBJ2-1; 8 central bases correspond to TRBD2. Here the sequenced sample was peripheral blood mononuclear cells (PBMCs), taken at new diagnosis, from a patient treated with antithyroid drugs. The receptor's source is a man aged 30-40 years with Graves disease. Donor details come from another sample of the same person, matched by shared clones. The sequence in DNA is TGTGCCAGCACCCGAGCGGGAGCCTCCTACAATGAGCAGTTCTTC. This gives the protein CASTRAGASYNEQFF.